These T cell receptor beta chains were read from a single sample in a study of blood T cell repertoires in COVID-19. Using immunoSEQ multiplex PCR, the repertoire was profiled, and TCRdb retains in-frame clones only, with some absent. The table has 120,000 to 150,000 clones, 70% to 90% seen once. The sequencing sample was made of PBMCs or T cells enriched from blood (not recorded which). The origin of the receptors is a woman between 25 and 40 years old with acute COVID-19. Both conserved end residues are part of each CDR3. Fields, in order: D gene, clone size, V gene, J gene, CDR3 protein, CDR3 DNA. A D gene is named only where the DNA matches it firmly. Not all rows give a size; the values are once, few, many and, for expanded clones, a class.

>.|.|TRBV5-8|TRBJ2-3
CASSLAFVSPSTDTQYF
TGTGCCAGCAGCTTGGCCTTCGTATCCCCTAGCACAGATACGCAGTATTTT
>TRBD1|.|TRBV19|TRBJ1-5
CASSGQGVYGNQPQHF
TGTGCCAGTAGTGGACAGGGAGTTTATGGCAATCAGCCCCAGCATTTT
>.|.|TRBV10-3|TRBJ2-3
CAISDQSTDTQYF
TGTGCCATCAGTGACCAGAGCACAGATACGCAGTATTTT
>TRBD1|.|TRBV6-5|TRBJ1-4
CASSTGTGAEKLFF
TGTGCCAGCAGTACCGGGACAGGGGCTGAAAAACTGTTTTTT
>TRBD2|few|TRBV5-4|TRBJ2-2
CASSLVGRAGTGELFF
TGTGCCAGCAGCTTGGTAGGGAGGGCCGGTACCGGGGAGCTGTTTTTT
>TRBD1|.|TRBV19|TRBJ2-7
CASSNRDRPYEQYF
TGTGCCAGTAGTAACCGGGACAGGCCCTACGAGCAGTACTTC
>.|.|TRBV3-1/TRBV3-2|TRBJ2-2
CASSRLGDTGELFF
TGTGCCAGCAGCCGACTAGGGGACACCGGGGAGCTGTTTTTT
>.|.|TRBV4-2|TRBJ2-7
CASSREIGANYEQYF
TGTGCCAGCAGCCGCGAGATTGGGGCTAACTACGAGCAGTACTTC
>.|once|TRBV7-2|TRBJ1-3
CASSLRSGTIYF
TGTGCCAGCAGCTTAAGGAGCGGCACCATATATTTT
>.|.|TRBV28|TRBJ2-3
CASSLGGRQGKKITQYF
TGTGCCAGCAGTTTGGGGGGGAGGCAGGGGAAAAAGATCACGCAGTATTTT
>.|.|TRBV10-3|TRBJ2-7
CAISANYEQYF
TGTGCCATCAGTGCAAATTACGAGCAGTACTTC
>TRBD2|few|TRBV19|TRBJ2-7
CASSRTSGSYEQYF
TGTGCCAGTAGTAGGACTAGCGGGAGTTACGAGCAGTACTTC
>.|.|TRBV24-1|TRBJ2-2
CATRNSRELNTGELFF
TGTGCCACCAGGAACAGCAGGGAATTGAACACCGGGGAGCTGTTTTTT
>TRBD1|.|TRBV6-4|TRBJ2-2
CASSGGTDTGELFF
TGTGCCAGCAGTGGGGGGACAGACACCGGGGAGCTGTTTTTT
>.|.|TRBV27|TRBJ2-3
CASSFLPGEGTDTQYF
TGTGCCAGCAGTTTCCTCCCGGGCGAGGGTACAGATACGCAGTATTTT
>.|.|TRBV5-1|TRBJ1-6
CASSLDRYSYNSPLHF
TGCGCCAGCAGCTTGGACCGCTACTCCTATAATTCACCCCTCCACTTT
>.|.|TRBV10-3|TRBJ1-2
CAISASDTARIYTF
TGTGCCATCAGTGCTTCGGACACAGCGCGAATCTACACCTTC
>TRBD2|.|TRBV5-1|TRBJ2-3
CASSRGVGTQYF
TGCGCCAGCAGCCGGGGGGTGGGTACGCAGTATTTT
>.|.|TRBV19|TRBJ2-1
CASSLGQDYNEQFF
TGTGCCAGTAGTTTGGGACAAGATTACAATGAGCAGTTCTTC
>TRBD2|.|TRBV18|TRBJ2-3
CASSPTSGSRVDTQYF
TGTGCCAGCTCACCGACTAGCGGGAGCCGGGTAGATACGCAGTATTTT
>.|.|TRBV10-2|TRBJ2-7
CASRDIGYEQYF
TGCGCCAGCAGGGACATCGGCTACGAGCAGTACTTC
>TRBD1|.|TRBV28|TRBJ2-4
CASRGTGDIQYF
TGTGCCAGCAGAGGGACAGGGGACATTCAGTACTTC
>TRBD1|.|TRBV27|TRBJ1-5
CASSWDLIPTGGYCNQPQHF
TGTGCCAGCAGTTGGGACCTAATCCCTACAGGGGGCTATTGCAATCAGCCCCAGCATTTT
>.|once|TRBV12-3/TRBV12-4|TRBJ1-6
CASRIGSPLHF
TGTGCCAGCAGAATTGGCTCACCCCTCCACTTT
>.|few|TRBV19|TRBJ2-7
CASSIQGGYEQYF
TGTGCCAGTAGTATACAAGGGGGCTACGAGCAGTACTTC
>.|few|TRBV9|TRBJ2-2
CASSAASRLGGELFF
TGTGCCAGCAGCGCAGCGAGTCGCTTGGGCGGGGAGCTGTTTTTT
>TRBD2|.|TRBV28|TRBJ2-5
CASSSLAGGGETQYF
TGTGCCAGCAGCTCCCTTGCGGGGGGGGGAGAGACCCAGTACTTC
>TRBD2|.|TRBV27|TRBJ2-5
CASSLSLPGLGGGTQYF
TGTGCCAGCAGTTTGTCCCTCCCGGGACTAGGAGGGGGGACCCAGTACTTC
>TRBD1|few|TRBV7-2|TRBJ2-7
CASSPPRGRAGTYEQYF
TGTGCCAGCAGCCCCCCCAGGGGGCGGGCGGGGACATACGAGCAGTACTTC
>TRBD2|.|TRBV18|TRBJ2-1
CASSPVAGGRKGEQFF
TGTGCCAGCTCACCCGTAGCGGGAGGGAGGAAGGGTGAGCAGTTCTTC
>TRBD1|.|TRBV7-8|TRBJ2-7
CASSWSGTASYEQYF
TGTGCCAGCAGCTGGTCCGGGACAGCCTCCTACGAGCAGTACTTC
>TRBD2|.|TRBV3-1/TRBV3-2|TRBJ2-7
CASSQVLREKIYEQYF
TGTGCCAGCAGCCAAGTTTTGCGGGAGAAGATATACGAGCAGTACTTC
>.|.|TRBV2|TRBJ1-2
CASIRDTGTELGGYTF
TGTGCCAGCATCCGGGACACCGGGACGGAACTAGGCGGCTACACCTTC
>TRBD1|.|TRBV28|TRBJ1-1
CASRAPGGYTEAFF
TGTGCCAGCAGGGCCCCAGGGGGGTACACTGAAGCTTTCTTT
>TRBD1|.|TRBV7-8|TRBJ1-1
CASSQTGGTEAFF
TGTGCCAGCAGCCAGACAGGGGGCACTGAAGCTTTCTTT
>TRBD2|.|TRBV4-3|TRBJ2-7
CASSQGLAGGMGEQYF
TGCGCCAGCAGCCAAGGGCTAGCGGGAGGGATGGGGGAGCAGTACTTC
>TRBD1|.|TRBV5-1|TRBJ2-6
CASSLWGTVSGANVLTF
TGCGCCAGCAGCTTGTGGGGGACAGTTTCTGGGGCCAACGTCCTGACTTTC
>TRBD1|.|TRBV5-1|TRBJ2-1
CASSSGTGHNEQFF
TGCGCCAGCAGCTCCGGGACAGGGCACAATGAGCAGTTCTTC